This T cell receptor (beta chain) was sequenced during a study of blood T cell repertoires in COVID-19. Study-wide context: Samples representing acute and convalescent COVID-19 were sourced from the United States, Italy and Spain. The cDNA or gDNA used as material had been derived from T cells, B-cell-depleted T cells, or PBMCs.

Source study methods: Nucleated cell counts were estimated from reference gene primer amplification. Profiled with immunoSEQ multiplex PCR; TCRdb holds only in-frame clones, not every one. The V and J calls and the clone size are those of that table, but D and trimming were determined from the DNA. The sample holds roughly 200,000 clones, about 86% seen once. The CDR3 covers 14 residues. V lost 6 bases, J lost 6 bases, and 8 bases stayed unmatched. Germline V gene sequence: CDR1 MDHEN, CDR2 SYDVKM. The TCR comes from a man aged 45 to 65 with active or convalescent COVID-19. Sequencing input: peripheral blood. This sequence joins TRBV28 and TRBJ2-7, with 10 bases identical to TRBD1. The CDR3 DNA reads as TGTGCCAGCAGAACCGGGACAGGGGTATCCGAGCAGTACTTC. Protein: CASRTGTGVSEQYF.